The 31 T cell receptor beta chains presented below share a single source sample, sequenced in a study of T-cell reconstitution after alpha-beta-depleted transplantation in children (dated by TCRdb to about 2016). The treatment or condition tag for this specimen amounts to: allogeneic hematopoietic cell transplantation with graft depleted of TCRalphabeta T cells and CD19 B cells. Libraries were made using PCR. Reads for this sample came from an Illumina HiSeq 2500. TCR libraries were prepared with molecular barcoding, using unique molecular identifiers to normalize TCRbeta repertoire quantification. Clones were called with MiXCR by TCRdb after fastp trimmed the public reads at Q25, and only in-frame beta chains were retained. Every CDR3 protein is listed once, alongside the most common genes and DNA of its rows. In all, the sample holds about 110,000 distinct CDR3 sequences, and about 6% of those were seen once. Less than 30% of the sample belongs to the ten largest clones.

Specimen: PBMCs, mostly from graft donor cells, collected 360 days after TCRalphabeta/CD19-depleted stem cell transplant. The receptors stem from a male patient between 2 and 10 years old who had a stem cell transplant for acute lymphoblastic leukemia, so the T cells may come from the graft donor.

This clonotype was observed many times. The genes are TRBV7-3 and TRBJ1-2, with D possibly being TRBD1 (5 bases). The length of the CDR3 is 16 residues. Germline assignment: CDR1 SGHTA and CDR2 FQGTGA. V lost 4 bases, J lost 4 bases, and 19 bases lay in between. The CDR3 is CASSYHATGSPYGYTF. The CDR3 bases are TGTGCCAGCAGCTATCACGCTACAGGAAGCCCCTATGGCTACACCTTC.

This clonotype has ten or more counts. CDR3 residues: CASSPARYQETQYF. CDR3 nucleotide sequence: TGTGCCAGCAGTCCCGCTCGGTACCAAGAGACCCAGTACTTC. This chain joins TRBV27 and TRBJ2-5; no reliable D call. CDR3 length: 14 residues. Trimming stripped 5 bases from V and 0 bases from J, with 10 bases between. CDR1 and CDR2 from the germline V gene are MNHEY and SMNVEV (reference sequence).

This clonotype has ten or more counts. The rearrangement joins TRBV5-1 to TRBJ2-7; the match to TRBD1 covers 9 bases. V dropped 0 bases and J dropped 2; count of bases not matched to a gene: 3. Per the germline V gene, CDR1 is SGHRS and CDR2 is YFSETQ. The CDR3 contains 15 residues. The CDR3 bases are TGCGCCAGCAGCTTGGCCGGGACAGGGACCTACGAGCAGTACTTC. Protein: CASSLAGTGTYEQYF.

This clonotype was counted a few times. This sequence joins TRBV27 and TRBJ2-1; D is uncertain. The V and J ends lost 5 bases and 6 bases respectively, with 14 bases between them. This CDR3 region has 14 residues. From germline, CDR1 is MNHEY and CDR2 SMNVEV (reference sequence). The chain's CDR3 is CASSPGRTGNEQFF. The CDR3 DNA is TGTGCCAGCAGTCCCGGTAGGACGGGCAATGAGCAGTTCTTC.

As for this clonotype: One end of the junction fails to match germline, which may point to a read error. J is TRBJ2-5 and V is TRBV7-9, with D unresolved. The CDR3 runs to 14 residues. Germline-derived CDR1 and CDR2 are SEHNR and FQNEAQ (reference sequence). The CDR3, as DNA: TGTGCCAGCAGCTTAGAGAGCTACCAAGAGTCCCAGTACTTC. Encoded protein: CASSLESYQESQYF.

The rearrangement uses TRBV2 and TRBJ2-1; the match to TRBD2 covers 13 bases. J was trimmed by 8 bases and V by 5 bases; bases with no gene match: 6. The CDR3 is 15 amino acids. CDR1 SNHLY and CDR2 FYNNEI come from the germline V gene. The CDR3 loop reads CASSQTSGRTHEQFF. Written as DNA, the CDR3 is TGTGCCAGCAGTCAGACTAGCGGGAGGACACATGAGCAGTTCTTC.

This chain uses TRBV28 with TRBJ1-2, with D perhaps matching TRBD1 (5 bases). V gave up 6 bases and J gave up 7 bases, with 27 bases separating them. From germline, CDR1 is MDHEN and CDR2 SYDVKM. This CDR3 has 17 amino acids. Here the CDR3 reads CASSQIREPMERGGYTF. CDR3 DNA sequence: TGTGCCAGCAGCCAAATCAGGGAACCCATGGAGCGTGGTGGCTACACCTTC.

Ten or more counts support this clonotype. The chain has TRBV28 and TRBJ2-7; D is tentatively TRBD1 or TRBD2 (5 bases each). V dropped 3 bases and J dropped 2 bases, with 14 bases sitting between them. Germline V CDR1 and CDR2: MDHEN, SYDVKM. This CDR3 has 15 residues. This CDR3 is CASSFRGRRTYEQYF. The CDR3 DNA sequence: TGTGCCAGCAGTTTTCGGGGCAGGAGAACCTACGAGCAGTACTTC.

This clonotype was detected ten times or more. The chain joins TRBV7-3 to TRBJ2-5; D is possibly TRBD2 (5 bases). Trimming took 0 bases from V and 4 from J, leaving 12 bases between them. The CDR3 is made up of 15 amino acids. In germline, CDR1 is SGHTA, CDR2 FQGTGA. The CDR3 DNA sequence: TGTGCCAGCAGCTTAACGGGAGAGGTAGTAGAGACCCAGTACTTC. It codes for CASSLTGEVVETQYF.

This clonotype was seen many times. This rearrangement joins TRBV29-1 to TRBJ2-3; the D gene could be TRBD1 or TRBD2 (6 bases each). V lost 5 bases and J 3 bases, leaving 9 bases between the germline ends. Germline V CDR1 and CDR2: SQVTM, ANQGSEA. The CDR3 consists of 12 residues. CDR3 sequence reads: CSVLGGTDTQYF. The CDR3 DNA reads TGCAGCGTTCTAGGGGGGACAGATACGCAGTATTTT.

This clonotype was seen ten or more times. The chain combines TRBV15 with TRBJ1-1; no reliable D call. CDR1 and CDR2 (germline): LNHNV, YYDKDF (reference sequence). CDR3 size: 15 residues. V was shortened by 0 bases and J by 6 bases, with 14 bases between the two germline ends. The CDR3: CATSRDSAPDSEAFF. The DNA for the CDR3 is TGTGCCACCAGCAGAGATAGTGCACCCGACTCTGAAGCTTTCTTT.

This clonotype was found many times. In DNA, the CDR3 is TGCGCCAGCAGCCAAGACAGGGAGACAGATACGCAGTATTTT. As protein: CASSQDRETDTQYF. This chain links TRBV4-3 with TRBJ2-3, with D perhaps being TRBD1 or TRBD2 (5 bases each). CDR3 size: 14 residues. The germline CDR1 and CDR2 sequences are LGHNA and YSLEER. Trimming took 0 bases from V and 3 from J, leaving 7 bases between them.

The chain is built from TRBV4-3 and TRBJ2-7; 7 positions agree with TRBD2. The CDR3 has 14 amino acids. The V segment lost 1 base and the J segment 4 bases; nucleotides outside the gene matches: 4. Germline-derived CDR1 and CDR2 are LGHNA and YSLEER. This CDR3 reads CASSQALADYEQYF. CDR3 nucleotides: TGCGCCAGCAGCCAAGCCCTAGCGGATTACGAGCAGTACTTC.

The V gene is TRBV7-2, the J gene TRBJ1-1; the match to TRBD1 covers 7 bases. Trimming cost V 1 base and J 3 bases; bases outside gene matches: 5. The CDR3 loop spans 15 amino acids. CDR1 and CDR2 (germline): SGHTA, FQGNSA. CDR3 in DNA: TGTGCCAGCAGCTTAGAGTCAGGGGGGTACACTGAAGCTTTCTTT. Translating it yields CASSLESGGYTEAFF.

This clonotype showed up just a few times. This chain joins TRBV5-1 and TRBJ2-5, with D perhaps TRBD1 (6 bases). Germline-derived CDR1 and CDR2 are SGHRS and YFSETQ. This CDR3 has 16 amino acids. The germline V and J ends were trimmed by 2 bases and 0 bases, with 14 bases remaining between them. The CDR3 DNA sequence: TGCGCCAGCAGCTTTAAGGGGCAGGGGTACCAAGAGACCCAGTACTTC. Amino acids: CASSFKGQGYQETQYF. Full variable domain (outside the CDR3, taken from reference TRBV5-1 and TRBJ2-5): KAGVTQTPRYLIKTRGQQVTLSCSPISGHRSVSWYQQTPGQGLQFLFEYFSETQRNKGNFPGRFSGRQFSNSRSEMNVSTLELGDSALYLCASSFKGQGYQETQYFGPGTRLLVL.

The rearrangement uses TRBV5-1 and TRBJ2-2; TRBD2 agrees at 13 bases. CDR1 SGHRS and CDR2 YFSETQ come from the germline V gene. This CDR3 region has 18 residues. The V gene end was trimmed by 9 bases and the J gene end by 6 bases; junction bases not matched to a gene: 17. The CDR3 region is CATAASRTSGRMSGELFF. In DNA, the CDR3 is TGCGCCACCGCCGCGTCAAGGACTAGCGGGAGAATGTCCGGGGAGCTGTTTTTT.

This clonotype has only one observation. It may be a read error: a sequence one base away is much more abundant. The rearrangement uses TRBV20-1 and TRBJ2-5; D possibly matches TRBD1 or TRBD2 (5 bases each). Per germline, CDR1 DFQATT and CDR2 SNEGSKA (reference sequence). CDR3 length: 15 amino acids. CDR3 in DNA: TGCAGTGCTAGAAGCCTGGGCCTTGAAGGGGAGAACCAGTACTTC. It codes for CSARSLGLEGENQYF.

This clonotype showed up just a few times. The chain couples TRBV30 to TRBJ1-2; D remains ambiguous. Germline V gene data show CDR1 as GTSNPN and CDR2 as SVGIG (reference sequence). The CDR3 spans 13 residues. V was shortened by 4 bases and J by 1 base, with 10 bases between the two germline ends. This CDR3 is CAWNLILNYGYTF. The CDR3 nucleotides read TGTGCCTGGAATCTCATACTTAACTATGGCTACACCTTC.

This clonotype was recorded many times. The genes are TRBV20-1 and TRBJ2-5, with 7 nucleotides matching TRBD2. Germline V CDR1 and CDR2: DFQATT, SNEGSKA (reference sequence). The CDR3 covers 16 residues. Trimming removed 1 base from V and 3 bases from J; junction bases left unmatched: 11. The CDR3, as DNA: TGCAGTGCTAGAGGGCTTGGGAGGGCTGCCAAAGAGACCCAGTACTTC. Encoded protein: CSARGLGRAAKETQYF.

The CDR3 DNA sequence: TGCAGTGCTAGAGATGTGGGCCCCACGGGTCAAGATGCAACTAATGAAAAACTGTTTTTT. It codes for CSARDVGPTGQDATNEKLFF. V gene TRBV20-1 combines with J gene TRBJ1-4; D ambiguous. V was clipped by 0 bases and J by 0 bases, with 23 bases between them. CDR1 and CDR2 from the germline V gene are DFQATT and SNEGSKA (reference sequence). The CDR3 runs to 20 residues.

This clonotype appeared a few times. The chain is built from TRBV27 and TRBJ2-7, with D perhaps matching TRBD2 (5 bases). Deletions cut 5 bases from V and 4 bases from J, with 15 bases between. Germline CDR1 and CDR2: MNHEY and SMNVEV (reference sequence). The CDR3 contains 14 residues. CDR3 protein: CASSVARLRYEQYF. The CDR3 coding sequence is TGTGCCAGCAGTGTAGCGAGGTTAAGGTACGAGCAGTACTTC.

This clonotype appeared many times. The chain couples TRBV6-5 to TRBJ1-2; 7 nucleotides agree with TRBD1. Germline trimming cut 5 bases from V and 8 bases from J; bases unmatched to any gene: 5. This CDR3 is built from 12 residues. Germline V gene sequence: CDR1 MNHEY, CDR2 SVGAGI. In nucleotides, the CDR3 is TGTGCCAGCAGTCCCAGACAGGGAGGCTACACCTTC. The encoded protein is CASSPRQGGYTF.

At least ten counts were recorded for this clonotype. The chain combines TRBV15 with TRBJ1-2, with TRBD1 matching over 10 bases. The CDR3 is 14 amino acids. Looked up from germline, CDR1 is LNHNV and CDR2 is YYDKDF (reference sequence). Trimming took 5 bases from V and 7 from J; bases not matched to a gene: 7. The CDR3 DNA reads TGTGCCACCAGCCGCCGACAGGGGGCTTTTGGCTACACCTTC. It codes for CATSRRQGAFGYTF.

This clonotype came up many times. The V gene is TRBV27, the J gene TRBJ2-5; 7 bases match TRBD1. Germline V gene data show CDR1 as MNHEY and CDR2 as SMNVEV (reference sequence). The CDR3 has 14 amino acids. With 5 bases clipped from V and 1 base from J, the junction kept 4 bases outside the gene matches. As DNA, the CDR3 is TGTGCCAGCAGTACCTGGACAGGCCAAGAGACCCAGTACTTC. Translating it yields CASSTWTGQETQYF.

The sample holds many counts of this clonotype. The chain uses TRBV2 and TRBJ2-1; D not certain. The V end lost 10 bases, the J end lost 6 bases, and 7 bases lay between the germline ends. Germline CDR1 is SNHLY and CDR2 is FYNNEI. This CDR3 spans 10 amino acids. The chain's CDR3 is CATFGNEQFF. The CDR3 DNA is TGTGCCACCTTTGGCAATGAGCAGTTCTTC. Supplemented by reference TRBV2 and TRBJ2-1, the full variable domain reads EPEVTQTPSHQVTQMGQEVILRCVPISNHLYFYWYRQILGQKVEFLVSFYNNEISEKSEIFDDQFSVERPDGSNFTLKIRSTKLEDSAMYFCATFGNEQFFGPGTRLTVL.

Remarks on this clonotype: A much larger clone differs from this one at a single base, so this may be a read error. The chain joins TRBV6-5 to TRBJ2-7; D ambiguous. This CDR3 is built from 13 residues. Germline values: CDR1 MNHEY, CDR2 SVGAGI. The DNA for the CDR3 is TGTGCCCGCAGTTACGCAGACTCCTACGAGCAGTACTTC. Its translation is CARSYADSYEQYF.

This clonotype was seen ten or more times. The chain joins TRBV7-2 to TRBJ1-1, with D unclear. The germline V and J ends were trimmed by 5 bases and 0 bases, with 13 bases remaining between them. Germline V gives CDR1 SGHTA, CDR2 FQGNSA. This CDR3 is 15 amino acids long. The CDR3 region has the DNA TGTGCCAGCAGCGAAAAAGGGAACATGAACACTGAAGCTTTCTTT. Translated, it gives CASSEKGNMNTEAFF.

This sequence joins TRBV6-5 and TRBJ1-4; 11 bases map to TRBD1. The CDR3 covers 14 residues. V lost 6 bases, J lost 8 bases, and 5 bases stayed unmatched. The germline V gene encodes CDR1 MNHEY and CDR2 SVGAGI. Written as DNA, the CDR3 is TGTGCCAGCAGCTACCGGACAGGGGGCGAAAAACTGTTTTTT. Protein product: CASSYRTGGEKLFF.

This clonotype was observed at least ten times. V and J are TRBV11-3 and TRBJ2-1; unclear D gene. The CDR3 covers 15 residues. The V gene's germline CDR1 is SGHNT and CDR2 YENEEA. V lost 0 bases, J lost 0 bases, and 6 bases lay in between. CDR3 region: CASSLDYSSYNEQFF. The DNA for the CDR3 is TGTGCCAGCAGCTTAGACTACAGCTCCTACAATGAGCAGTTCTTC.

In this sample, this clonotype turned up a few times. The chain joins TRBV3-1 to TRBJ1-2; possible D gene TRBD1, 5 bases. V was pared by 0 bases and J by 7 bases, with 18 bases between. This CDR3 is 16 amino acids long. In germline, CDR1 is LGHDT, CDR2 YNNKEL (reference sequence). This CDR3 is CASSQDLVMADIGYTF. CDR3 in DNA: TGTGCCAGCAGCCAAGATTTGGTAATGGCGGACATTGGCTACACCTTC.

The sample holds many counts of this clonotype. The chain employs TRBV7-9 and TRBJ2-7; D might be TRBD2 (7 bases). CDR3 size: 14 residues. V lost 4 bases and J lost 7, with 17 bases in between. Germline loops: CDR1 SEHNR, CDR2 FQNEAQ (reference sequence). The CDR3, as DNA: TGTGCCAGCAGCTCATTGGGGGGGCTGCTGGAGCAGTACTTC. Its translation is CASSSLGGLLEQYF.